The 8 T cell receptor beta chains reported below all come from one sample, sequenced in a study of human T cells and chemical hapten exposure. TCRdb processed the RACE reads anew with MiXCR; each CDR3 protein has one entry. The sample consists of about 120,000 distinct CDR3 sequences, approximately 10% of them appearing once. Time point defined: patch test 3, about 24 weeks after DPC sensitization. Treatment here: therapeutic diphenylcyclopropenone sensitization with weekly scalp DPC. Sequencing was performed on whole blood, taken in connection with sensitization to the hapten diphenylcyclopropenone (DPC). The receptors stem from a woman between 50 and 59 years old with alopecia areata. Some clones in this sample may be carry-over from other donors' samples.

The chain is built from TRBV6-5 and TRBJ1-6; maybe TRBD1 (5 bases). Germline loops: CDR1 MNHEY, CDR2 SVGAGI. This CDR3 contains 15 residues. With 0 bases removed from V and 8 bases from J, the gap between germline ends came to 11 bases. CDR3 residues: CASSYSGRAHSPLHF. The CDR3 coding sequence is TGTGCCAGCAGTTACTCGGGCAGGGCCCATTCACCCCTCCACTTT.

This clonotype was observed a handful of times. The chain recombines TRBV29-1 with TRBJ1-1; no clear D. CDR3 length: 13 amino acids. Germline CDR1 is SQVTM and CDR2 is ANQGSEA. V lost 4 bases to trimming and J lost 0 bases, with 9 bases between them. The CDR3 protein is CSVGGNLNTEAFF. Written as DNA, the CDR3 is TGCAGCGTTGGGGGAAACTTGAACACTGAAGCTTTCTTT.

This clonotype was counted between two and nine times. The chain recombines TRBV9 with TRBJ2-3; TRBD2 matches 7 bases. V dropped 4 bases and J dropped 2; count of bases not matched to a gene: 10. CDR1 and CDR2 from the germline V gene are SGDLS and YYNGEE. The CDR3 spans 16 residues. This CDR3 is CASSPTGTTATDTQYF. The CDR3 DNA is TGTGCCAGCAGCCCGACCGGGACTACCGCCACAGATACGCAGTATTTT. The whole variable domain, filled in from reference TRBV9 and TRBJ2-3, reads DSGVTQTPKHLITATGQRVTLRCSPRSGDLSVYWYQQSLDQGLQFLIQYYNGEERAKGNILERFSAQQFPDLHSELNLSSLELGDSALYFCASSPTGTTATDTQYFGPGTRLTVL.

The sample holds many counts of this clonotype. This chain's CDR3 is CASSEEAYSNQPQHF. The DNA of the CDR3 is TGTGCCAGCAGTGAAGAAGCCTATAGCAATCAGCCCCAGCATTTT. This chain uses TRBV6-1 with TRBJ1-5; D gene unclear. Germline CDR1 is MNHNS and CDR2 is SASEGT. V was trimmed by 1 base and J by 0 bases, leaving 7 bases between them. The CDR3 contains 15 residues.

The rearrangement uses TRBV9 and TRBJ2-1; D is uncertain. Germline loops: CDR1 SGDLS, CDR2 YYNGEE. The CDR3 consists of 14 residues. V lost 0 bases to trimming and J lost 1 base, with 5 bases between them. CDR3 in amino acids: CASSVGSSYNEQFF. For the CDR3, the DNA is TGTGCCAGCAGCGTAGGTTCGTCCTACAATGAGCAGTTCTTC. Full variable domain (rest looked up from reference TRBV9 and TRBJ2-1): DSGVTQTPKHLITATGQRVTLRCSPRSGDLSVYWYQQSLDQGLQFLIQYYNGEERAKGNILERFSAQQFPDLHSELNLSSLELGDSALYFCASSVGSSYNEQFFGPGTRLTVL.

This clonotype turned up a few times. The rearrangement joins TRBV6-1 to TRBJ1-1; no firm D call. V was cut by 5 bases and J by 11 bases, with 12 bases left in between. The CDR3 is 11 amino acids. CDR1 is MNHNS and CDR2 is SASEGT in the germline V gene. CDR3 bases: TGTGCCAGCAGTCTCCTCCCTGGGGCTTTCTTT. This codes for CASSLLPGAFF.

This clonotype has a count of ten or more. V is TRBV25-1 and J is TRBJ1-4; D might be TRBD1 (5 bases). This CDR3 region has 15 residues. Trimming cost V 8 bases and J 5 bases, with 18 bases left between them. CDR1 is MGHDK and CDR2 is SYGVNS in the germline V gene. CDR3 nucleotides: TGTGCCAGCCAACCCGATCGGGGCAAGAATGAAAAACTGTTTTTT. It yields the protein CASQPDRGKNEKLFF.

This clonotype was counted at least ten times. The genes are TRBV20-1 and TRBJ2-3; D uncertain. Trimming took off 0 bases at V and 1 base at J, with 5 bases between the two ends. This CDR3 has 13 residues. Germline values: CDR1 DFQATT, CDR2 SNEGSKA (reference sequence). The CDR3 DNA reads TGCAGTGCTAGAGAGGAGCGCACAGATACGCAGTATTTT. Protein product: CSAREERTDTQYF.